This TCR beta chain comes out of a study of blood T cell repertoires in COVID-19 (dated by TCRdb to about 2020). Concerning the study at large: Collaborator samples came from the United States, Italy and Spain and covered acute and convalescent phases of COVID-19. The material from the prospective study consisted of cDNA or gDNA derived from T cells, B-cell-depleted T cells, or PBMCs. Subjects who had been exposed to COVID-19, were actively infected with it, or had recovered from it provided the deeply sampled blood TCRbeta repertoires that made up the dataset. The repertoires were released in a freely available public database intended as a resource for research on the immune response to SARS-CoV-2. The samples were drawn from the first 160 participants of the ongoing ImmuneRACE study and from 1,254 subjects provided by 6 global collaborators. The sample metadata nearly always contained a de-identified subject ID, COVID-19 status, age in years and sex. Where available, HLA class I and class II types were taken from metadata supplied by the sample provider and were not determined by assay-based typing.

The paper's findings and limits, for the study overall: The quantity of clinical and demographic metadata differed by source and by participant and was supplied without curation.

On this clone: What this receptor recognizes is not known. No quality values exist for individual bases; no much larger clone is one base distant.

The immunoSEQ Assay, a bias-controlled multiplex PCR, was used to amplify TCRbeta CDR3 regions from genomic DNA. Under the source paper's analysis protocol: The number of nucleated cells in each sample was estimated by amplification of reference gene primers within the assay. Sequence reads were collapsed and filtered to measure the absolute abundance of every unique TCRbeta CDR3 rearrangement. Productive Simpson clonality was computed per sample as the square root of Simpson's diversity index over productive rearrangements. Imported from immuneACCESS, the table was reduced by TCRdb to in-frame sequences with V and J called. These copies leave out some clones; in studies compared against another copy, an unresolved V gene accounts for under half, and the cause of the remainder is not known. Clonal size and the V and J genes are those of that table, whereas D and trimming came from the DNA. The sample table contains 120,000 or so clones; only one count was recorded for more than 65% of them. The top ten clones comprise just under 25% of the sample.

Each collaborating institution followed its own protocols to collect whole blood in K2EDTA tubes. For TCRbeta analysis, collaborators shipped samples in one of three forms: frozen whole blood, isolated PBMCs, or DNA extracted from either of those sample types. The CDR3 runs 14 amino acids, cysteine and phenylalanine included. The kept DNA is CDR3 alone, 42 bases in frame from the first base. Sequences LNHDA (CDR1) and SQIVND (CDR2) are obtained from the germline V gene (reference sequence). Trimming costs V 3 bases and J 3 bases, and their ends lie 12 bases apart. The receptor chain draws on TRBV19 and TRBJ2-7, with the identity of the D gene unclear. The sample taken for sequencing was peripheral blood. The TCR comes from a human donor in a cohort sampled during active COVID-19. The DNA is TGTGCCAGTAGTATTATGGCAGATTTCTACGAGCAGTACTTC. Translated, this is CASSIMADFYEQYF.